Sequencing of this T cell receptor beta chain was carried out in a study of shared T cell receptors in the human thymus. Produced via immunoSEQ multiplex PCR; TCRdb's table is partial and in-frame only. The sample has some 720,000 clones; roughly 88% are singletons. The CDR3 covers 14 residues. These sequences were also reported in another study, on human thymus T cells. That source reports: Among the donors, all were healthy Finnish infants having corrective surgery for congenital heart defects. The study used thymus tissue resected during corrective heart surgery. There appeared to be biased usage of V and J genes in thymic and blood repertoires. Unrelated individuals had highly overlapping thymic repertoires, as reported in related research.

The sequence was obtained from a boy in the first two years of life with a congenital heart defect. The sequenced material came from thymocytes. J is TRBJ2-1 and V is TRBV21-1; TRBD2 reflects the table's D call only, with no check against the DNA. TRBV21-1 is a pseudogene locus. This CDR3 reads CASSNRVPYNEQFF. The CDR3 region has the DNA TGTGCCAGCAGCAACCGGGTCCCCTACAATGAGCAGTTCTTC.